This TCR beta chain was retrieved from a study of T cell responses to AZD1222 COVID-19 vaccine (dated by TCRdb to the early 2020s). Some background on the complete study: A total of approximately 250 trial participants underwent TCR sequencing, of whom roughly 210 had received two doses of AZD1222 and some 25 had received two doses of the MenACWY control vaccine. Trial participants were enrolled into age subgroups of 18-55, 56-69 and 70-plus years, which contained 148, 28 and 57 TCR-sequenced participants, respectively.

The germline V gene (reference sequence) provides CDR1 MNHEY and CDR2 SMNVEV. The cysteine opens and the phenylalanine closes a CDR3 of 14 amino acids. Only the CDR3 region is kept as DNA, spanning 42 bases read in frame from base 1. V loses 2 bases at its end and J loses 9 bases; junction bases beyond the gene matches: 4. Results the study describes overall, beyond this receptor: Only 5 to 7 AZD1222 recipients were SARS-CoV-2 seropositive at baseline, limiting conclusions about previously exposed vaccinees. Vaccine-associated CD4 TCRs spanned the whole spike protein, with dominant responses in regions 160-218 and 743-854. Because no day 14 peak-response samples were available, repertoires were characterized only after the peak T cell response. Epitopes outside the regions mutated in the B.1.351 and B.1.1.7 variants were reportedly recognized by nearly half of the unique spike-specific TCRs. The 56-69-year group was small, and its depth increase did not reach significance, likely because of low power. Participants were mostly white British, with more females than males. The authors suggested clonal diversity may have been underestimated. After two AZD1222 doses, both the breadth and the depth of spike-specific TCRs were significantly higher than at day 0 and than in MenACWY recipients.

The CDR3 regions of human TCRbeta chains were analyzed by immunosequencing. Concerning the study's data processing: TCRs in the repertoires were matched against a reference library of SARS-CoV-2-specific TCRs that had been generated with the MIRA antigen-specificity platform. Breadth was defined as the fraction of unique TCRs that were SARS-CoV-2-associated. Depth was defined as the fraction of total T cells that were SARS-CoV-2-associated. Using the MIRA data, each spike-specific TCR was mapped to the spike region that the TCR reacts to and placed in a CD4 or CD8 class. Log10-transformed breadth and depth values were compared by one-way ANOVA with Sidak's multiple comparisons tests. The immuneACCESS repertoire file appears here via TCRdb, limited to in-frame rearrangements. These files lack a portion of the clones; in checked studies, under half of the deficit traces to unresolved V genes, and the cause of the others is not known. V, J and clone size are taken as reported in that table, and D and trimming were inferred from the DNA itself. This sample lists about 140,000 clones; 92% were detected once. The leading ten clones occupy 4% of the sample.

In the paper's terms, the time point label means: about 28 days (+/-7) after the second vaccine dose. AZD1222 recipients with second doses at about 4 weeks or about 12 weeks were pooled, because spike-specific TCR depth and breadth did not differ between schedules. Vaccinee samples were obtained from the UK trials COV001 and COV002, which included a single-blind randomized controlled phase 2/3 trial of AZD1222 (ChAdOx1 nCoV-19) in healthy adults. For TCRbeta chain sequencing, PBMC samples from trial participants were taken at day 0 and at day 28 after the second dose. This clone appeared a single time. This clone's antigen is unknown. No base-level quality is on record; no much larger clone is a single base apart.

Sequences were derived from peripheral blood, sampled 28 days after the second AZD1222 dose. The clonotype was recovered from an adult who received the AZD1222 COVID-19 vaccine. The sequence joins TRBV27 to TRBJ2-1; 10 nucleotides in the junction match TRBD2. The nucleotide sequence is TGTGCCAGCAGTTTACAGCGGGGGGGCATTGAGCAGTTCTTC. Its amino acids are CASSLQRGGIEQFF.